The 20 T cell receptor beta chains given below trace back to one sample, sequenced in a study of regulatory T cells in long-lasting Graves disease. Time point denoted: newly diagnosed GD, antithyroid drugs for less than 3 months. Extracted PBMC RNA gave rise to the TCR library. Assembly of TCR beta libraries relied on iRepertoire HTBI primers together with Arm-PCR of CDR3 regions. TCRdb analysed the multiplex PCR reads with MiXCR anew, one entry per CDR3 protein. Among approximately 540,000 distinct CDR3 sequences listed, 12% were seen once. This sample was also put to use in a study of T cells in Graves' hyperthyroidism and ophthalmopathy.

Specimen: peripheral blood mononuclear cells (PBMCs), collected at new diagnosis, from a patient treated with antithyroid drugs. The receptors were sampled from a woman aged 25 to 39 with Graves disease.

This clonotype has a count of ten or more. V usage is TRBV3-1 and J usage is TRBJ1-3; D is unresolved. Trimming removed 4 bases from V and 0 bases from J, with 10 bases in between. Looked up from germline, CDR1 is LGHDT and CDR2 is YNNKEL (reference sequence). The CDR3 is made up of 15 amino acids. CDR3 sequence: CASSLLGSSGNTIYF. The CDR3 nucleotides are TGTGCCAGCAGCCTACTGGGATCCTCTGGAAACACCATATATTTT.

This clonotype was recorded many times. The genes are TRBV28 and TRBJ1-2; D not certain. Germline V gene sequence: CDR1 MDHEN, CDR2 SYDVKM. The CDR3 consists of 13 residues. Trimming shortened V by 4 bases and J by 1 base, and 7 bases separated the two germline ends. CDR3 sequence reads: CASSSGINYGYTF. In DNA form, the CDR3 reads TGTGCCAGCAGTTCTGGAATTAACTATGGCTACACCTTC.

This clonotype was picked up a small number of times. V is TRBV25-1 and J is TRBJ2-1; 7 bases agree with TRBD1. This CDR3 is 13 amino acids long. The trim removed 10 bases at V and 2 bases at J, leaving 5 bases unmatched. Germline V lookup: CDR1 MGHDK, CDR2 SYGVNS. DNA for the CDR3: TGTGCCAACCTACAGGGGCCCTACAATGAGCAGTTCTTC. As protein: CANLQGPYNEQFF.

V is TRBV5-6 and J is TRBJ1-6; TRBD1 matches 7 bases. CDR1 SGHDT and CDR2 YYEEEE come from the germline V gene. The CDR3 extends over 17 amino acids. V shed 3 bases, J shed 1 base, and the junction held 7 bases outside the gene matches. DNA for the CDR3: TGTGCCAGCAGCTCAGGAGTCAGGGGGTCCTATAATTCACCCCTCCACTTT. Encoded protein: CASSSGVRGSYNSPLHF.

This clonotype was observed at least ten times. The chain employs TRBV15 and TRBJ1-2, with 8 positions matching TRBD1. Losses at the gene ends were 5 bases for V and 4 bases for J; bases not matched to a gene: 6. The CDR3 has 14 residues. Germline V gives CDR1 LNHNV, CDR2 YYDKDF (reference sequence). CDR3 in DNA: TGTGCCACCAGCCCTCTAGGACAGGGCTATGGCTACACCTTC. Amino acids: CATSPLGQGYGYTF.

This clonotype was seen at least ten times. The chain joins TRBV29-1 to TRBJ1-3, with D unclear. The CDR3 has 13 amino acids. CDR1 and CDR2 from the germline V gene are SQVTM and ANQGSEA. V was clipped by 8 bases and J by 4 bases, with 15 bases between them. CDR3 DNA sequence: TGCAGCTTTAAGGACTTTTCCGGAAACACCATATATTTT. Translating it yields CSFKDFSGNTIYF.

Many counts were recorded for this clonotype. The chain combines TRBV12-3 or TRBV12-4 with TRBJ2-3, with 9 bases fitting TRBD2. The CDR3 sequence is 17 residues long. With 8 bases clipped from V and 5 bases from J, the junction kept 17 bases outside the gene matches. CDR3 in amino acids: CASGVRGAGLALDTQYF. The CDR3, as DNA: TGTGCCAGCGGCGTGAGGGGAGCGGGACTAGCTTTAGATACGCAGTATTTT.

On this clonotype itself: A much larger clone lies one base from this, so it may be a read error. CDR3 in amino acids: CAISSGLAFYNEQFF. The CDR3 DNA sequence: TGTGCCATCAGTTCGGGACTAGCTTTCTACAATGAGCAGTTCTTC. The chain is built from TRBV10-3 and TRBJ2-1; 9 positions match TRBD2. Trimming took 5 bases from V and 3 from J; bases not matched to a gene: 5. CDR1 and CDR2 (germline): ENHRY, SYGVKD. The CDR3 loop spans 15 amino acids.

This clonotype was seen a single time. The rearrangement uses TRBV4-3 and TRBJ1-2; D call uncertain. From germline, CDR1 is LGHNA and CDR2 YSLEER. The CDR3 is made up of 15 amino acids. V was pared by 0 bases and J by 4 bases, with 12 bases between. The CDR3 DNA reads TGCGCCAGCAGCCAAGACCATCCCGAGAGCTATGGCTACACCTTC. It translates to CASSQDHPESYGYTF.

This clonotype occurred many times. The V and J genes are TRBV27 and TRBJ1-6; D possibly corresponds to TRBD1 (6 bases). Looked up from germline, CDR1 is MNHEY and CDR2 is SMNVEV (reference sequence). CDR3 length equals 14 residues. V was shortened by 4 bases and J by 10 bases, with 14 bases between the two germline ends. The chain's CDR3 is CASSYDRTGSPLHF. CDR3 nucleotide sequence: TGTGCCAGCAGTTATGACAGGACGGGATCACCCCTCCACTTT.

This clonotype was seen only a few times. This chain links TRBV25-1 with TRBJ2-1; D not certain. The length of the CDR3 is 14 residues. V dropped 5 bases and J dropped 1 base, with 9 bases sitting between them. The germline V gene encodes CDR1 MGHDK and CDR2 SYGVNS. CDR3 DNA: TGTGCCAGCAGTAGACACGCATCCTACAATGAGCAGTTCTTC. This translates into CASSRHASYNEQFF.

This clonotype has at least ten counts. This CDR3 reads CAWKGPGDSNQPQHF. The CDR3 DNA is TGTGCCTGGAAGGGGCCAGGGGATAGCAATCAGCCCCAGCATTTT. This chain links TRBV30 with TRBJ1-5; D possibly corresponds to TRBD1 (6 bases). V lost 4 bases to trimming and J lost 0 bases, with 13 bases between them. The V gene's germline CDR1 is GTSNPN and CDR2 SVGIG (reference sequence). The CDR3 contains 15 residues.

This clonotype was counted a few times. The V gene is TRBV5-1, the J gene TRBJ2-1; TRBD2 matches 15 bases. V lost 3 bases and J lost 1; bases outside the gene matches: 5. From germline, CDR1 is SGHRS and CDR2 YFSETQ. The CDR3 length is 18 residues. For the CDR3, the DNA is TGCGCCAGCAGCTACTGGACTAGCGGGAGGGGATCCTACAATGAGCAGTTCTTC. Its translation is CASSYWTSGRGSYNEQFF.

This clonotype has a count of ten or more. The V gene is TRBV29-1, the J gene TRBJ1-2; D possibly corresponds to TRBD1 (5 bases). Germline V gene lookup returns CDR1 SQVTM and CDR2 ANQGSEA. The CDR3 is made up of 13 amino acids. The V end lost 4 bases, the J end lost 2 bases, and 11 bases lay between the germline ends. The CDR3 region is CSVVGPSNYGYTF. The CDR3 DNA sequence: TGCAGCGTTGTGGGGCCCAGCAACTATGGCTACACCTTC.

In this sample, this clonotype turned up many times. The V call is TRBV2, the J call TRBJ2-7, with D perhaps matching TRBD1 (6 bases). The length of the CDR3 is 15 residues. V gave up 6 bases and J gave up 0 bases, with 15 bases separating them. CDR1 and CDR2 (germline): SNHLY, FYNNEI. Here the CDR3 reads CASSAGQKSSYEQYF. DNA for the CDR3: TGTGCCAGCAGCGCCGGACAGAAAAGCTCCTACGAGCAGTACTTC.

This clonotype came up many times. V usage is TRBV2 and J usage is TRBJ2-1, with TRBD1 as a possible D gene (6 bases). CDR1 is SNHLY and CDR2 is FYNNEI in the germline V gene. CDR3 length: 11 amino acids. V dropped 7 bases and J dropped 6 bases, with 7 bases sitting between them. The CDR3 reads CASTRGNEQFF. The CDR3 nucleotides read TGTGCCAGCACCAGGGGCAATGAGCAGTTCTTC.

This clonotype was counted between two and nine times. The chain has TRBV2 and TRBJ1-1; D not certain. The CDR3 sequence is 12 residues long. Trimming left V 4 bases short and J 7 bases short, with 10 bases between. The V gene's germline CDR1 is SNHLY and CDR2 FYNNEI. The CDR3 DNA is TGTGCCAGCAGTGTAGAGGGAATTGAAGCTTTCTTT. Translated, it gives CASSVEGIEAFF.

This sequence joins TRBV15 and TRBJ1-6; 7 positions match TRBD1. The germline CDR1 and CDR2 sequences are LNHNV and YYDKDF (reference sequence). V shed 0 bases, J shed 8 bases, and the junction held 7 bases outside the gene matches. The CDR3 has 16 amino acids. CDR3 in DNA: TGTGCCACCAGCAGAGAAAGACAGGGAAGGTATTCACCCCTCCACTTT. Its translation: CATSRERQGRYSPLHF.

This clonotype was counted once. CDR3 in amino acids: CASISAGLVTDTQYF. CDR3 nucleotides: TGTGCCAGCATTTCAGCGGGACTAGTCACAGATACGCAGTATTTT. This sequence joins TRBV6-2 or TRBV6-3 and TRBJ2-3, with 8 bases lining up with TRBD2. Per the germline V gene, CDR1 is MNHEY and CDR2 is SVGEGT. The CDR3 contains 15 residues. The trim removed 7 bases at V and 2 bases at J, leaving 8 bases unmatched.

This clonotype appeared many times. The V call is TRBV13, the J call TRBJ1-2; unclear D gene. Looked up from germline, CDR1 is PRHDT and CDR2 is FYEKMQ (reference sequence). CDR3 size: 15 residues. V lost 0 bases and J lost 8, with 16 bases in between. Here the CDR3 reads CASSLGGKSSGGYTF. The CDR3 coding sequence is TGTGCCAGCAGCTTAGGAGGGAAGTCGAGTGGCGGCTACACCTTC.